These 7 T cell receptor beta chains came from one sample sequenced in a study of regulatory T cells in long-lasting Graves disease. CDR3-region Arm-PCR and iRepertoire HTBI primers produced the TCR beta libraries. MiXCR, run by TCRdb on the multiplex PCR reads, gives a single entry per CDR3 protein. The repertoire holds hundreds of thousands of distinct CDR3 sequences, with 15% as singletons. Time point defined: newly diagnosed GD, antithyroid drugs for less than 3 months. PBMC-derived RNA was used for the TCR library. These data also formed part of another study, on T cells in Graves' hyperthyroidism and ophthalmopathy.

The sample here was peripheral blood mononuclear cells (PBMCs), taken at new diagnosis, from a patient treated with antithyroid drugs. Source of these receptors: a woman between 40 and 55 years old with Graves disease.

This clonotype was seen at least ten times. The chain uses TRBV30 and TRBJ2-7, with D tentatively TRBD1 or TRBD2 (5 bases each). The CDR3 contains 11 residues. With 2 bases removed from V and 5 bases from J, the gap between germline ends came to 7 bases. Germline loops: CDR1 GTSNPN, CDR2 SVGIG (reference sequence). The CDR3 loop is CAWSRGHEQYF. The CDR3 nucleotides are TGTGCCTGGAGTCGGGGCCACGAGCAGTACTTC.

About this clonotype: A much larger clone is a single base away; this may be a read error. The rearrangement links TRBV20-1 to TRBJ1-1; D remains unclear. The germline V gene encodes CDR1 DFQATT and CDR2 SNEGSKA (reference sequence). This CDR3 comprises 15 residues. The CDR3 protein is CSASPNTASNTEACF. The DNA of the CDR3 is TGCAGTGCTAGCCCGAATACAGCATCGAACACTGAAGCTTGCTTT.

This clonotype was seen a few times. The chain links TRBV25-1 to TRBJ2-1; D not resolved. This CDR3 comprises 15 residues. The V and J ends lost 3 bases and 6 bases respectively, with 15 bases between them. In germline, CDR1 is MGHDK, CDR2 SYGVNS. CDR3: CASSDGVGLGNEQFF. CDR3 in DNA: TGTGCCAGCAGTGATGGGGTAGGGCTGGGCAATGAGCAGTTCTTC.

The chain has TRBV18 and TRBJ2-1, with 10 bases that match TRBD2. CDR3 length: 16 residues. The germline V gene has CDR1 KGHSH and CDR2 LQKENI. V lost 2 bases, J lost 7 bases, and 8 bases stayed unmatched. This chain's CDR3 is CASSPRLAGDGNEQFF. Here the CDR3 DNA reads TGTGCCAGCTCACCAAGGCTAGCGGGAGATGGTAATGAGCAGTTCTTC.

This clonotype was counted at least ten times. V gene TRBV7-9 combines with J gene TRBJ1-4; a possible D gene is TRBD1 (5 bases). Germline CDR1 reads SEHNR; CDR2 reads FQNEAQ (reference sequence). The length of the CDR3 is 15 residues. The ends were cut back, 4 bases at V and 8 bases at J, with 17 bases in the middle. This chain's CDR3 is CASSSARGDGEKLFF. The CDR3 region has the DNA TGTGCCAGCAGCTCAGCTCGAGGGGACGGGGAAAAACTGTTTTTT.

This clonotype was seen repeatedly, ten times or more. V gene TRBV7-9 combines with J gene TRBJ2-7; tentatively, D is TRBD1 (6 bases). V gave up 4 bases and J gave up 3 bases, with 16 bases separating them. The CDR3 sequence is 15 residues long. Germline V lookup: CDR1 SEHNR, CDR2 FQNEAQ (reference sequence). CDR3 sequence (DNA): TGTGCCAGCAGCTCAACGGACAGAGGAGACTACGAGCAGTACTTC. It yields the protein CASSSTDRGDYEQYF.

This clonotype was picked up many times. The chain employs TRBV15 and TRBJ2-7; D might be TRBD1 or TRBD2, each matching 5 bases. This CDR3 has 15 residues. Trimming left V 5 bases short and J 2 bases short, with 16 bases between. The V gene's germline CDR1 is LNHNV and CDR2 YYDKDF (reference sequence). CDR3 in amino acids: CATSGGTGGPYEQYF. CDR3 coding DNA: TGTGCCACCAGCGGAGGTACAGGCGGACCCTACGAGCAGTACTTC. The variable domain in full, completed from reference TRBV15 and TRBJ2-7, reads DAMVIQNPRYQVTQFGKPVTLSCSQTLNHNVMYWYQQKSSQAPKLLFHYYDKDFNNEADTPDNFQSRRPNTSFCFLDIRSPGLGDTAMYLCATSGGTGGPYEQYFGPGTRLTVT.